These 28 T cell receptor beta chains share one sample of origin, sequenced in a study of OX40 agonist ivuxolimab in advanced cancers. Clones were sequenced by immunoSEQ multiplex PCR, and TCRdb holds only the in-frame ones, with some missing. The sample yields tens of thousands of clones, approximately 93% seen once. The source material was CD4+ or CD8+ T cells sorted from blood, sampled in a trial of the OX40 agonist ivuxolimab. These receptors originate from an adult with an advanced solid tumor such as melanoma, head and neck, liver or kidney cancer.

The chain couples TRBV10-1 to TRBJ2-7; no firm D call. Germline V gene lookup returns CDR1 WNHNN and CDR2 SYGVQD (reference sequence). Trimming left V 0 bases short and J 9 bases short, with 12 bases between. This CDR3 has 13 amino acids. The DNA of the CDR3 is TGCGCCAGCAGTGAGTCGAATCCCCCCGGGCAGTACTTC. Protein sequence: CASSESNPPGQYF.

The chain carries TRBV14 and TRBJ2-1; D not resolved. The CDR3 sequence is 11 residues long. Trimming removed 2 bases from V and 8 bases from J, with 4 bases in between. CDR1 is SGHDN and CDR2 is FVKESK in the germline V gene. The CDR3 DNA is TGTGCCAGCAGCCAATGGGATGAGCAGTTCTTC. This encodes CASSQWDEQFF.

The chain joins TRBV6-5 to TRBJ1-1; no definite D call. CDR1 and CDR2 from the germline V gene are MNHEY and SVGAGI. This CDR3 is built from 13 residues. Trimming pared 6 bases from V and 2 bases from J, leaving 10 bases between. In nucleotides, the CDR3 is TGTGCCAGCAGCCAGTCCCGTAACACTGAAGCTTTCTTT. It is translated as CASSQSRNTEAFF.

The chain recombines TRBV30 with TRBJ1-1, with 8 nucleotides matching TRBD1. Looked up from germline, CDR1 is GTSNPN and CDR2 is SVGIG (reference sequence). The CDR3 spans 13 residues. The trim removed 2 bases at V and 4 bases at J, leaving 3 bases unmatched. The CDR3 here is CAWSTTGGTEAFF. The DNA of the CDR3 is TGTGCCTGGAGTACCACAGGGGGCACTGAAGCTTTCTTT.

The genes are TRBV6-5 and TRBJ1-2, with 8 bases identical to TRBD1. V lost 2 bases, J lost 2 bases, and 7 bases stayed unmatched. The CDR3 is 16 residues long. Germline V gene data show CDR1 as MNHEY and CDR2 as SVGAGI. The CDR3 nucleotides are TGTGCCAGCAGTTACACAAGGGACAGGTCGAACTATGGCTACACCTTC. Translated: CASSYTRDRSNYGYTF.

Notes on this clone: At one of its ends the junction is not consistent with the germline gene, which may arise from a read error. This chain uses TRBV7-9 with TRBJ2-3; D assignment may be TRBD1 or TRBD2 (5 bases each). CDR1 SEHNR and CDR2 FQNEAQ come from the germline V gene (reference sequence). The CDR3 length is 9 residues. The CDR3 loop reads CASTPYGGF. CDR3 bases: TGTGCCAGCACCCCCTATGGGGGTTTT. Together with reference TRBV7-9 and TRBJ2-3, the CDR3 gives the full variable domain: DTGVSQNPRHKITKRGQNVTFRCDPISEHNRLYWYRQTLGQGPEFLTYFQNEAQLEKSRLLSDRFSAERPKGSFSTLEIQRTEQGDSAMYLCASTPYGGFGPGTRLTVL.

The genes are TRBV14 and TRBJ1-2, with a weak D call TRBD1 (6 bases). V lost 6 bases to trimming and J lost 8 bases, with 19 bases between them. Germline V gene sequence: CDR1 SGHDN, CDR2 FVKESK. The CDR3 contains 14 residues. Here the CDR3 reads CASSEVGDIGGYTF. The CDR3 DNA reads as TGTGCCAGCAGTGAGGTGGGGGACATCGGAGGCTACACCTTC.

The CDR3 DNA reads as TGTGCCAGCGCAAACAGGGTAAAAGAAAAACTGTTTTTT. This codes for CASANRVKEKLFF. V usage is TRBV6-1 and J usage is TRBJ1-4; possible D gene TRBD1, 6 bases. CDR3 length: 13 residues. The V end lost 8 bases, the J end lost 8 bases, and 15 bases lay between the germline ends. Per germline, CDR1 MNHNS and CDR2 SASEGT.

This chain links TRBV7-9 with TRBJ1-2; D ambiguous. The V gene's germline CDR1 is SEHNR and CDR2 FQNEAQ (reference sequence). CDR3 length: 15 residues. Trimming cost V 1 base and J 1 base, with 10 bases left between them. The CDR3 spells CASSLDTKRNYGYTF. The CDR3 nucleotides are TGTGCCAGCAGCTTAGATACAAAACGTAACTATGGCTACACCTTC. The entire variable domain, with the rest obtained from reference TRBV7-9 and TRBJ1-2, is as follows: DTGVSQNPRHKITKRGQNVTFRCDPISEHNRLYWYRQTLGQGPEFLTYFQNEAQLEKSRLLSDRFSAERPKGSFSTLEIQRTEQGDSAMYLCASSLDTKRNYGYTFGSGTRLTVV.

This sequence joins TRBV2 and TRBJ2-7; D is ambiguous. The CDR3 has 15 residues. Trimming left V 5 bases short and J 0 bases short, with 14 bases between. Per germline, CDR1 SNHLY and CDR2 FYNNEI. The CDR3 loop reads CASSFWGFGSYEQYF. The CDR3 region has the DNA TGTGCCAGCAGTTTCTGGGGTTTTGGCTCCTACGAGCAGTACTTC.

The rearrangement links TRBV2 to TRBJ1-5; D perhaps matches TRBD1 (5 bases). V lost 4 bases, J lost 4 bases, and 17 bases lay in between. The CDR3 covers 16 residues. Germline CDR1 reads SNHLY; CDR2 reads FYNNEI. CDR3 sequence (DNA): TGTGCCAGCAGTGGAGCCGGGACGGGAAGAAATCAGCCCCAGCATTTT. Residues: CASSGAGTGRNQPQHF.

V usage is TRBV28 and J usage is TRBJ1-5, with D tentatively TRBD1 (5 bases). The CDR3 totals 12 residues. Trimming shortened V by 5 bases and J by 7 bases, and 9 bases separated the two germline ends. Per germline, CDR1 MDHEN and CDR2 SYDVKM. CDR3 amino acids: CASSQGPQPQHF. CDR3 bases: TGTGCCAGCAGTCAGGGACCACAGCCCCAGCATTTT.

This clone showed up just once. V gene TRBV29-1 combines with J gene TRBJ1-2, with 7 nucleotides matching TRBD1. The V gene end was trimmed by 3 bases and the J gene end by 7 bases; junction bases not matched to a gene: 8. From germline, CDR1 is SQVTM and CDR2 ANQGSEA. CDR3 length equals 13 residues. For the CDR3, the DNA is TGCAGCGTTGACCAGGGGGGTACCGCTGGCTACACCTTC. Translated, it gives CSVDQGGTAGYTF.

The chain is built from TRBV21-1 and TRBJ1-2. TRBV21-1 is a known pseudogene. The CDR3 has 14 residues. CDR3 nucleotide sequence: TGTGCCAGCAGCAAAGTGGCGGGAGAGAAAGGCTACACCTTC. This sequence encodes CASSKVAGEKGYTF.

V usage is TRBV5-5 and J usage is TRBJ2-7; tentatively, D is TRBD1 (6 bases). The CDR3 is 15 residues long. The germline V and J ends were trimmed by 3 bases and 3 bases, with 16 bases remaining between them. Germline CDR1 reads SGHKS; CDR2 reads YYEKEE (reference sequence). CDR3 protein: CASSSDRGTYYEQYF. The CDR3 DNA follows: TGTGCCAGCAGCTCGGACAGAGGCACTTACTACGAGCAGTACTTC.

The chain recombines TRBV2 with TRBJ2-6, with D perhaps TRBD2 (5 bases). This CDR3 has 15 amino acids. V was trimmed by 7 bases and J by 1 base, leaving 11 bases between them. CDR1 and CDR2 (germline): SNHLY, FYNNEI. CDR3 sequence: CASNKGESGANVLTF. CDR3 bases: TGTGCCAGCAACAAGGGAGAATCTGGGGCCAACGTCCTGACTTTC.

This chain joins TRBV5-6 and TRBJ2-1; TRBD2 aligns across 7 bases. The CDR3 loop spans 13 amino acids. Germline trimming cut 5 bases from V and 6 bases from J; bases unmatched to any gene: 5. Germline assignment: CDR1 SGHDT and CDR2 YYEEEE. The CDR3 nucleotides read TGTGCCAGCAGGCGGGAGACGGGCAATGAGCAGTTCTTC. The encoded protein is CASRRETGNEQFF. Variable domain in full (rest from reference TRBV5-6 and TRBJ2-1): DAGVTQSPTHLIKTRGQQVTLRCSPKSGHDTVSWYQQALGQGPQFIFQYYEEEERQRGNFPDRFSGHQFPNYSSELNVNALLLGDSALYLCASRRETGNEQFFGPGTRLTVL.

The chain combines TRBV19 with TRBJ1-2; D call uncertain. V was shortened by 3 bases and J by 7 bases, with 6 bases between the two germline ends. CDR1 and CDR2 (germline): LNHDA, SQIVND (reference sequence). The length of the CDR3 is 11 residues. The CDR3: CASSMSTGYTF. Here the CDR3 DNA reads TGTGCCAGTAGTATGTCTACTGGCTACACCTTC.

CDR3 nucleotides: TGTGCCAGCAGGGGAAGTCCGGGACAGGGGAAAGTAGAATCACCCCTCCACTTT. It specifies CASRGSPGQGKVESPLHF. The chain links TRBV27 to TRBJ1-6, with TRBD1 matching 10 bases. Germline V CDR1 and CDR2: MNHEY, SMNVEV (reference sequence). The V segment lost 6 bases and the J segment 10 bases; nucleotides outside the gene matches: 18. This CDR3 region has 18 residues.

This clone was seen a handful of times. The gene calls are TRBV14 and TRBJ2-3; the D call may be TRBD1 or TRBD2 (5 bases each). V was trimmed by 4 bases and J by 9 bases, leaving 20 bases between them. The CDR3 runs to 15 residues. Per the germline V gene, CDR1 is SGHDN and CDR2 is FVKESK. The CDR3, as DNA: TGTGCCAGCAGCCCCCATATGAGTGGGGGATCGACGCAGTATTTT. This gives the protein CASSPHMSGGSTQYF.

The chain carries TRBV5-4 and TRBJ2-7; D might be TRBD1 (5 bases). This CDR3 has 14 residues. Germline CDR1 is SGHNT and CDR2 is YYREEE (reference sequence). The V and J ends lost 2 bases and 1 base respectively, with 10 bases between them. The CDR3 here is CASSLGRVSYEQYF. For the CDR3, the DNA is TGTGCCAGCAGCTTAGGCAGGGTTTCCTACGAGCAGTACTTC.

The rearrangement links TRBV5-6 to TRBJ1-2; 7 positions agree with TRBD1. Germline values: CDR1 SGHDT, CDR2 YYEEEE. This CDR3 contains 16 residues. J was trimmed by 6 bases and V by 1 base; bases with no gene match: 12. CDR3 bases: TGTGCCAGCAGCTTGATGAACAGGGAGGGACAGAATGGCTACACCTTC. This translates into CASSLMNREGQNGYTF.

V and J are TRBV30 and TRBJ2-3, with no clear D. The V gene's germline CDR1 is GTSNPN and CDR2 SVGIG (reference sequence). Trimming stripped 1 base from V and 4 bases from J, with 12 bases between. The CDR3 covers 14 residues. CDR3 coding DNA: TGTGCCTGGAGTGGAACGTTCGCGGCAGATACGCAGTATTTT. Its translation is CAWSGTFAADTQYF.

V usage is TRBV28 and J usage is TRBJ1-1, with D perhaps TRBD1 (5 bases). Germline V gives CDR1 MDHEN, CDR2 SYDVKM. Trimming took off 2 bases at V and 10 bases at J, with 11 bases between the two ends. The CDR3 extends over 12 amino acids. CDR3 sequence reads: CASSLKGRRAFF. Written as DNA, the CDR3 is TGTGCCAGCAGTTTAAAGGGGCGTAGAGCTTTCTTT.

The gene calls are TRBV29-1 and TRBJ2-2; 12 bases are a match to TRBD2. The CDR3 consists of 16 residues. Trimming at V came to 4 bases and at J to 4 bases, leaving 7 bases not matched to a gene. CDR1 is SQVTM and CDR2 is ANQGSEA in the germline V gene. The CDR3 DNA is TGCAGCGTTGCCCTAGCGGGAGGGCGGGGCACCGGGGAGCTGTTTTTT. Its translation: CSVALAGGRGTGELFF.

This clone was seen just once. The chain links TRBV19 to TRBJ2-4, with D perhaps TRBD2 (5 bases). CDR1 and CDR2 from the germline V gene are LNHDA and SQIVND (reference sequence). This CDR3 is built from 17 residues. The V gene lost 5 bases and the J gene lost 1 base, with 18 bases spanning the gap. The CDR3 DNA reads TGTGCCAGTAGTCCCCCCGGGGTCCTTCGGGCCAAAAACATTCAGTACTTC. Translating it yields CASSPPGVLRAKNIQYF.

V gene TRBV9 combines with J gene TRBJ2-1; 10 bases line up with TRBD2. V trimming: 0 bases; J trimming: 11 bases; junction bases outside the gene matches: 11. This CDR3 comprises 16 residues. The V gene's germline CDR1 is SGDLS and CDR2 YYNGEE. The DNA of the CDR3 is TGTGCCAGCAGCGTAGGAGCGGGAGGGCCCTCCGAAAAGCAGTTCTTC. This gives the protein CASSVGAGGPSEKQFF.

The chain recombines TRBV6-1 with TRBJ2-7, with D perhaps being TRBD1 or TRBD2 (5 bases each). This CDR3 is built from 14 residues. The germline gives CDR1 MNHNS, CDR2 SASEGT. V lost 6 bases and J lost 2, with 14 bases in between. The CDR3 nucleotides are TGTGCCAGCAGAGAGGGGACCCGAGCCTACGAGCAGTACTTC. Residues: CASREGTRAYEQYF.